The rows below give T cell receptor beta chains drawn from one sample of a study of T-cell reconstitution after alpha-beta-depleted transplantation in children. TCRdb re-analysed the PCR reads in MiXCR, keeping a single row per CDR3 protein. The repertoire holds over 150,000 distinct CDR3 sequences, with approximately 6% as singletons. This sample comprised PBMCs, obtained before TCRalphabeta/CD19-depleted stem cell transplant. All receptors come from a girl less than two years old with combined immunodeficiency, due to receive a stem cell transplant. Both conserved end residues are part of each CDR3. Each record gives: V gene, D gene, J gene, clone size, CDR3 protein, CDR3 DNA. A D gene is named only where the DNA matches it firmly. Size is stated for part of the rows, as once, few or many counts, or as a class when the clone is expanded.

V gene: TRBV7-8
D gene: NA
J gene: TRBJ2-5
clone size: many
CDR3 protein: CASSPIPGSQETQYF
CDR3 DNA: TGTGCCAGCAGCCCTATCCCGGGGAGTCAAGAGACCCAGTACTTC

V gene: TRBV6-5
D gene: NA
J gene: TRBJ2-7
clone size: many
CDR3 protein: CASSYSIPPSGRTYEQYF
CDR3 DNA: TGTGCCAGCAGTTACTCGATTCCCCCCTCCGGAAGAACCTACGAGCAGTACTTC

V gene: TRBV12-3/TRBV12-4
D gene: NA
J gene: TRBJ2-3
clone size: many
CDR3 protein: CASSLFGVRTQYF
CDR3 DNA: TGTGCCAGCAGTTTATTCGGGGTGCGTACGCAGTATTTT

V gene: TRBV12-3/TRBV12-4
D gene: NA
J gene: TRBJ1-1
clone size: many
CDR3 protein: CASTLGTAEAFF
CDR3 DNA: TGTGCCAGCACTTTAGGTACAGCCGAAGCTTTCTTT

V gene: TRBV24-1
D gene: NA
J gene: TRBJ2-7
clone size: many
CDR3 protein: CATSRRGSYEQYF
CDR3 DNA: TGTGCCACCAGTCGAAGAGGGTCCTACGAGCAGTACTTC

V gene: TRBV20-1
D gene: NA
J gene: TRBJ1-2
clone size: many
CDR3 protein: CSATREGRYGYTF
CDR3 DNA: TGCAGTGCTACCAGGGAGGGACGGTATGGCTACACCTTC

V gene: TRBV3-1
D gene: NA
J gene: TRBJ2-2
clone size: many
CDR3 protein: CASSQVLGNPGELFF
CDR3 DNA: TGTGCCAGCAGCCAAGTTCTGGGAAACCCCGGGGAGCTGTTTTTT

V gene: TRBV7-3
D gene: TRBD2
J gene: TRBJ2-2
clone size: many
CDR3 protein: CASSSRLAANTGELFF
CDR3 DNA: TGTGCCAGCAGCTCTCGACTAGCGGCGAACACCGGGGAGCTGTTTTTT

V gene: TRBV12-3/TRBV12-4
D gene: NA
J gene: TRBJ2-1
clone size: many
CDR3 protein: CASSPSWANEQFF
CDR3 DNA: TGTGCCAGCAGTCCCTCCTGGGCCAATGAGCAGTTCTTC

V gene: TRBV20-1
D gene: TRBD1
J gene: TRBJ1-1
clone size: once
CDR3 protein: CSARVDRAVNTEAFF
CDR3 DNA: TGCAGTGCTAGAGTGGACAGGGCGGTGAACACTGAAGCTTTCTTT

V gene: TRBV4-2
D gene: NA
J gene: TRBJ1-6
clone size: many
CDR3 protein: CASSQGTVTSFNSPLHF
CDR3 DNA: TGTGCCAGCAGCCAAGGTACGGTCACGTCATTTAATTCACCCCTCCACTTT

V gene: TRBV12-3/TRBV12-4
D gene: TRBD2
J gene: TRBJ2-1
clone size: many
CDR3 protein: CASSLGASGATYNEQFF
CDR3 DNA: TGTGCCAGCAGTTTAGGGGCTAGCGGGGCTACCTACAATGAGCAGTTCTTC

V gene: TRBV7-8
D gene: NA
J gene: TRBJ1-5
clone size: many
CDR3 protein: CASSLAGRRIRRPQHF
CDR3 DNA: TGTGCCAGCAGCTTAGCAGGTCGGCGGATCCGGAGGCCCCAGCATTTT

V gene: TRBV7-6
D gene: NA
J gene: TRBJ1-5
clone size: NA
CDR3 protein: CANSPWTAGGPQHF
CDR3 DNA: TGTGCCAACAGCCCTTGGACAGCCGGAGGGCCCCAGCATTTT

V gene: TRBV28
D gene: NA
J gene: TRBJ2-7
clone size: many
CDR3 protein: CASSLYGSSYEQYF
CDR3 DNA: TGTGCCAGCAGTTTATACGGGAGTTCCTACGAGCAGTACTTC

V gene: TRBV6-2/TRBV6-3
D gene: NA
J gene: TRBJ1-2
clone size: many
CDR3 protein: CASSYPQDGDILNYGYTF
CDR3 DNA: TGTGCCAGCAGTTACCCCCAGGACGGGGACATACTTAACTATGGCTACACCTTC

V gene: TRBV5-1
D gene: TRBD2
J gene: TRBJ2-3
clone size: many
CDR3 protein: CASSTRTSGGTDTQYF
CDR3 DNA: TGCGCCAGCAGCACCCGGACTAGCGGGGGCACAGATACGCAGTATTTT

V gene: TRBV7-8
D gene: TRBD2
J gene: TRBJ2-5
clone size: many
CDR3 protein: CASSLAIRGRALGETQYF
CDR3 DNA: TGTGCCAGCAGCTTAGCGATCCGCGGGAGGGCCTTGGGAGAGACCCAGTACTTC

V gene: TRBV7-9
D gene: NA
J gene: TRBJ1-6
clone size: few
CDR3 protein: CASSLVVWSSYNSPLHF
CDR3 DNA: TGTGCCAGCAGCTTAGTGGTCTGGAGCTCCTATAATTCACCCCTCCACTTT

V gene: TRBV20-1
D gene: TRBD2
J gene: TRBJ2-3
clone size: many
CDR3 protein: CSANSGGVIDTQYF
CDR3 DNA: TGCAGTGCAAATAGCGGGGGGGTGATAGATACGCAGTATTTT

V gene: TRBV6-1
D gene: TRBD2
J gene: TRBJ2-3
clone size: few
CDR3 protein: CASSQRDTSVTDTQYF
CDR3 DNA: TGTGCCAGCAGTCAGAGGGATACTAGCGTCACAGATACGCAGTATTTT

V gene: TRBV20-1
D gene: TRBD1
J gene: TRBJ1-1
clone size: NA
CDR3 protein: CSARDGQGGTEAFF
CDR3 DNA: TGCAGTGCTAGGGACGGACAGGGAGGCACTGAAGCTTTCTTT

V gene: TRBV6-5
D gene: TRBD2
J gene: TRBJ2-3
clone size: many
CDR3 protein: CASSSLGLAGGEDTQYF
CDR3 DNA: TGTGCCAGCAGCTCCTTGGGACTAGCGGGAGGGGAAGATACGCAGTATTTT

V gene: TRBV18
D gene: TRBD1
J gene: TRBJ2-1
clone size: few
CDR3 protein: CASSPGTGWNEQFF
CDR3 DNA: TGTGCCAGCTCACCAGGGACAGGGTGGAATGAGCAGTTCTTC

V gene: TRBV6-5
D gene: NA
J gene: TRBJ2-2
clone size: many
CDR3 protein: CASSQRTPRAANTGELFF
CDR3 DNA: TGTGCCAGCAGTCAGCGGACGCCGCGAGCGGCGAACACCGGGGAGCTGTTTTTT

V gene: TRBV7-8
D gene: NA
J gene: TRBJ2-7
clone size: many
CDR3 protein: CASSQRFSYEQYF
CDR3 DNA: TGTGCCAGCAGCCAGAGGTTTTCCTACGAGCAGTACTTC

V gene: TRBV5-1
D gene: NA
J gene: TRBJ2-7
clone size: NA
CDR3 protein: CASSPRQDYEQYF
CDR3 DNA: TGCGCCAGCAGCCCGCGACAAGACTACGAGCAGTACTTC

V gene: TRBV5-1
D gene: TRBD1
J gene: TRBJ2-2
clone size: many
CDR3 protein: CATAAGQGTGELFF
CDR3 DNA: TGCGCCACAGCGGCAGGACAGGGCACCGGGGAGCTGTTTTTT

V gene: TRBV9
D gene: NA
J gene: TRBJ2-1
clone size: many
CDR3 protein: CASSVGETGNEQFF
CDR3 DNA: TGTGCCAGCAGCGTAGGGGAAACTGGCAATGAGCAGTTCTTC

V gene: TRBV7-8
D gene: TRBD2
J gene: TRBJ2-3
clone size: many
CDR3 protein: CASSPGLAGAVSTDTQYF
CDR3 DNA: TGTGCCAGCAGCCCCGGACTAGCGGGGGCCGTTAGCACAGATACGCAGTATTTT

V gene: TRBV20-1
D gene: TRBD2
J gene: TRBJ2-7
clone size: many
CDR3 protein: CSARLTSGYEQYF
CDR3 DNA: TGCAGTGCTAGATTAACTAGCGGATACGAGCAGTACTTC

V gene: TRBV18
D gene: TRBD2
J gene: TRBJ2-1
clone size: many
CDR3 protein: CASSPRTGGLNEQFF
CDR3 DNA: TGTGCCAGCTCACCCCGGACGGGGGGGCTCAATGAGCAGTTCTTC

V gene: TRBV12-3/TRBV12-4
D gene: TRBD2
J gene: TRBJ2-5
clone size: NA
CDR3 protein: CASSLRAGAGETQYF
CDR3 DNA: TGTGCCAGCAGTTTAAGGGCGGGAGCAGGGGAGACCCAGTACTTC

V gene: TRBV12-3/TRBV12-4
D gene: NA
J gene: TRBJ2-7
clone size: many
CDR3 protein: CASSLWGRLQPYEQYF
CDR3 DNA: TGTGCCAGCAGTTTATGGGGTCGTCTACAGCCGTACGAGCAGTACTTC

V gene: TRBV27
D gene: NA
J gene: TRBJ2-1
clone size: many
CDR3 protein: CASSLRSGIGNNEQFF
CDR3 DNA: TGTGCCAGCAGTTTAAGGTCGGGCATTGGGAACAATGAGCAGTTCTTC

V gene: TRBV13
D gene: TRBD1
J gene: TRBJ1-2
clone size: few
CDR3 protein: CASSSIIPSTGSPPTLNYGYTF
CDR3 DNA: TGTGCCAGCAGCTCGATAATCCCTTCGACAGGGTCGCCCCCCACTCTTAACTATGGCTACACCTTC

V gene: TRBV5-1
D gene: NA
J gene: TRBJ2-1
clone size: few
CDR3 protein: CASSLDPGQYNEQFF
CDR3 DNA: TGCGCCAGCAGCTTGGATCCAGGGCAATACAATGAGCAGTTCTTC

V gene: TRBV20-1
D gene: TRBD2
J gene: TRBJ2-1
clone size: many
CDR3 protein: CSASDLERGGYNEQFF
CDR3 DNA: TGCAGTGCTAGCGACCTGGAGCGGGGGGGCTACAATGAGCAGTTCTTC

V gene: TRBV9
D gene: NA
J gene: TRBJ2-1
clone size: many
CDR3 protein: CASSDGGRIINEQFF
CDR3 DNA: TGTGCCAGCAGCGACGGTGGGAGGATTATTAATGAGCAGTTCTTC

V gene: TRBV7-9
D gene: NA
J gene: TRBJ2-7
clone size: NA
CDR3 protein: CASSFGKSYEQYF
CDR3 DNA: TGTGCCAGCAGCTTCGGCAAGTCCTACGAGCAGTACTTC

V gene: TRBV7-2
D gene: NA
J gene: TRBJ1-1
clone size: few
CDR3 protein: CASSPPGWLAFF
CDR3 DNA: TGTGCCAGCAGCCCCCCGGGGTGGTTAGCTTTCTTT

V gene: TRBV20-1
D gene: NA
J gene: TRBJ2-7
clone size: many
CDR3 protein: CSAREFRQPFEGEQYF
CDR3 DNA: TGCAGTGCTAGAGAGTTCAGGCAACCGTTCGAAGGCGAGCAGTACTTC